Below, one T cell receptor beta chain is given with its context. Its antigen is still unknown. No qualities accompany the bases; no much larger clone lies one base away. From a lookup of the germline V gene, CDR1 and CDR2 are MNHEY and SVGAGI. Including the terminal cysteine and phenylalanine, the CDR3 comprises 12 residues. Only CDR3 DNA is held: 36 bases, read in frame from base 1. V loses 7 bases of germline sequence and J loses 1 base, and the interval between the two ends is 7 bases. Library prep was done by 5' RACE. TCRdb shows the sequencer as Illumina HiSeq 2500. A second PCR of roughly 7 to 12 cycles was performed with a sample-barcoded 5' primer and a J-beta primer mix. A template-switch 5' adaptor carrying 12 random nucleotides introduced a unique molecular identifier onto each TCR beta cDNA molecule. At least 2.5 million CDR3-containing paired-end reads were obtained from each sample. First-strand cDNA synthesis was performed from all RNA using the Mint cDNA synthesis kit, with priming by a TRBC-specific oligonucleotide. All cDNA was treated with uracil-DNA glycosylase and then went through a first 18-cycle PCR with the universal primers M1SS and BC2_uni_R. The paper's data handling went like this. For normalization, 1 million high-quality reads were randomly selected from each sample, with every read carrying a distinct molecular identifier. Reads sharing molecular identifiers were discarded rather than binned into consensus sequences. MiTCR, with a Q25 quality threshold and the strictest error-elimination algorithm, was used for CDR3 identification, clonotype clustering and error correction. A nonparametric unseen species model using Euler transformation provided a lower-bound estimate of total TCR beta diversity. The public reads were reanalyzed by TCRdb: fastp trimming at Q25, MiXCR alignment, in-frame beta chains only. CDR3 protein sequences are deduplicated, and each keeps its most common genes and DNA. Here the V and J calls rest on TCRdb's processing, not on the authors' analysis. The sample yields around 870,000 distinct CDR3 sequences; 25% to 30% were counted once. The ten top clones hold roughly 17% of the sample.

The sample belongs to a study of blood T cells in healthy people across ages (dated by TCRdb to 2013 to 2016). With regard to the full study: Template switching captured roughly one uniquely barcoded TCR beta cDNA molecule per two T cells in model experiments. The study analyzed two additional independent replicas of 1 million unique cDNA reads from the same blood draw for two donors, one aged 18 to 30 and one aged 80 or older. To track age-related changes in TCR beta repertoire diversity, the study relied on deep sequencing normalized with unique cDNA molecular identifiers. The donors were divided into four age groups: young (average roughly 17 years), middle-aged (about 41), aged (about 60) and long-lived (roughly 82). Donors of different ages were randomly distributed across sequencing lanes to avoid experimental bias.

Overall results and qualifications from the work: Estimates of total diversity from one million sequenced T cells were regarded as lower bounds and underestimates. Conclusive comparison of naive and antigen-experienced compartments was prevented by the profiling of bulk unsorted PBMCs. Observed TCR beta diversity per million T cells fell roughly linearly with age, and a significant reduction was already apparent by age about 43. Because donor CMV infection status was unknown, age-related changes in expanded clonotypes were potentially confounded. Observed TCR beta diversity correlated strongly with the percentage of naive T cells measured by flow cytometry. The long-lived group showed more naive CD4+ T cells, fewer expanded clones and increased TCR diversity than the aged group, suggesting age selection.

The roughly 39 donors, aged roughly 6 to 95 years, were systemically healthy Caucasian individuals from Russia. Approximately 9.3 milliliters of peripheral blood were drawn from each donor into EDTA-treated Vacutainer tubes. Ficoll-Paque density-gradient centrifugation was used to isolate PBMCs, with at least 7 million per sample. Trizol reagent was used to extract total RNA from the PBMCs, yielding at least 5.5 micrograms per sample. Naive CD45RAhigh/CD27high T cell percentages were measured by flow cytometry on a PBMC aliquot from every donor. Sequencing used blood. The rearrangement joined TRBV6-5 to TRBJ1-2; the D gene cannot be named for sure. The sequence derives from an elderly woman in good health. The CDR3 region has the sequence CASTQDNYGYTF. The bases read TGTGCCAGCACCCAAGATAACTATGGCTACACCTTC.